This entry features one T cell receptor beta chain sequence. Its antigen is unidentified. These data originate in a study of shared clonotypes between healthy human individuals. Across the study: With ages of 18 to 49, the donors were a couple of women and a few men. Overall study results and limits: Non-shared clonotypes displayed generation probabilities falling below those of clonotypes present in all four donors.

Terminally differentiated effector memory CD45RA+ cells were excluded from the naive CD8 cells, which were CD45RO-negative and positively selected for CCR7. From germline, CDR1 is MNHEY and CDR2 SMNVEV (reference sequence). CDR3 length equals 16 residues. V lost 6 bases to trimming and J lost 8 bases; unmatched junction nucleotides: 13. The data were produced by immunoSEQ multiplex PCR, yet TCRdb's version contains in-frame clones alone and is incomplete. The repertoire holds roughly 1,800,000 clones, with 85% to 95% as singletons. Sequencing was performed on naive CD8+ T cells sorted from blood. This clonotype was sampled from a man younger than 30 in good health. The chain joins TRBV27 to TRBJ1-4; TRBD1 matches at 9 bases. CDR3 loop: CASSLLPGQGAEKLFF. DNA of the CDR3: TGTGCCAGCAGCCTCCTACCGGGACAGGGAGCAGAAAAACTGTTTTTT.